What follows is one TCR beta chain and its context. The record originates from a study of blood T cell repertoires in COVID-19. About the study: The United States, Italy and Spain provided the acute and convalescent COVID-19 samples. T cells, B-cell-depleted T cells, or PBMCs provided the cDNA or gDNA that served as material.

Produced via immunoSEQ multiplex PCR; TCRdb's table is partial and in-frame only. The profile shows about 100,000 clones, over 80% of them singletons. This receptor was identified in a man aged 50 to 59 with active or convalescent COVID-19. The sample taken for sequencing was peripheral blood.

The CDR3 nucleotides are TGTGCCATCAGTGAGACAGGATACCCAAACCAGAAAAATCAGCCCCAGCATTTT. It yields the protein CAISETGYPNQKNQPQHF. The chain employs TRBV10-3 and TRBJ1-5; TRBD1 might be the D (5 bases). Trimming removed 2 bases from V and 4 bases from J, with 21 bases in between. Germline V CDR1 and CDR2: ENHRY, SYGVKD. The CDR3 length is 18 residues.